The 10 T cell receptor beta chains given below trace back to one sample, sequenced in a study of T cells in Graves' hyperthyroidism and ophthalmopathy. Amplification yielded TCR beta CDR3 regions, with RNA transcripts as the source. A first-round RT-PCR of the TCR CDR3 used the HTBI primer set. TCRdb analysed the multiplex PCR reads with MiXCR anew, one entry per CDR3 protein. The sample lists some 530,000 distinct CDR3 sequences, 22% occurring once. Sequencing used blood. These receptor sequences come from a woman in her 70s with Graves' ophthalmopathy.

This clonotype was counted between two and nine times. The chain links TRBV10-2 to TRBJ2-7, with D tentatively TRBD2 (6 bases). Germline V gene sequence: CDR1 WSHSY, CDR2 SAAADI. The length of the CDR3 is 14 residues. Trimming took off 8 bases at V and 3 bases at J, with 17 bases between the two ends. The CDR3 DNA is TGCGCCAGCTCGACCCGGGACTTTAACTACGAGCAGTACTTC. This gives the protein CASSTRDFNYEQYF.

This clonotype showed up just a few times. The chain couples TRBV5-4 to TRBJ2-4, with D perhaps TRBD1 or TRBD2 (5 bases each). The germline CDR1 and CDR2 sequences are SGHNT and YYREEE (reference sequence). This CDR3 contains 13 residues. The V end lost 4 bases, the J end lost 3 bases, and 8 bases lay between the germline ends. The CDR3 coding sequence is TGTGCCAGCAGCGAGGGACGCAAAAACATTCAGTACTTC. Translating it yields CASSEGRKNIQYF.

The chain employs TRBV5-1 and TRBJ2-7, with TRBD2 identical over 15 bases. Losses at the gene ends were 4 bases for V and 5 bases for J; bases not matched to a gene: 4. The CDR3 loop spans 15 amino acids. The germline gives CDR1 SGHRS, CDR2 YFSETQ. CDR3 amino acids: CASSRGLAGGNEQYF. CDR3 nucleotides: TGCGCCAGCAGCCGAGGACTAGCGGGAGGGAACGAGCAGTACTTC.

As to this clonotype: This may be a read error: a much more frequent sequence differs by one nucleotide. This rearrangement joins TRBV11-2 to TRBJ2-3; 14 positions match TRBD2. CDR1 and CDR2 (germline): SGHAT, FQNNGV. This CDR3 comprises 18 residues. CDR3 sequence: CTSSSLGGLAGGTDTQYF. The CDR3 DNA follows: TGTACCAGCAGCTCTTTGGGGGGACTAGCGGGAGGCACAGATACGCAGTATTTT.

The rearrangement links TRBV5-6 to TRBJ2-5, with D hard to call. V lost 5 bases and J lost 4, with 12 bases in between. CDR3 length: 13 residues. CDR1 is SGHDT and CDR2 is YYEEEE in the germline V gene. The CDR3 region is CASRNQNGETQYF. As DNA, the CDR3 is TGTGCCAGCAGAAACCAAAACGGAGAGACCCAGTACTTC.

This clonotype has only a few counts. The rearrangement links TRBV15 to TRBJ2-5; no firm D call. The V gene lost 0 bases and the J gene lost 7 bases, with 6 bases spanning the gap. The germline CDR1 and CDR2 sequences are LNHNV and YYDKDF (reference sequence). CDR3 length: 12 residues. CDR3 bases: TGTGCCACCAGCAGAGAGGCAGGGACCCAGTACTTC. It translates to CATSREAGTQYF.

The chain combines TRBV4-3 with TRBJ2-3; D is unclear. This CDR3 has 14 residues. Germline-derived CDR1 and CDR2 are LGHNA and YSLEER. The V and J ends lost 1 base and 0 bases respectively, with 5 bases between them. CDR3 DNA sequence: TGCGCCAGCAGCCAAGGGGCGAGCACAGATACGCAGTATTTT. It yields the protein CASSQGASTDTQYF.

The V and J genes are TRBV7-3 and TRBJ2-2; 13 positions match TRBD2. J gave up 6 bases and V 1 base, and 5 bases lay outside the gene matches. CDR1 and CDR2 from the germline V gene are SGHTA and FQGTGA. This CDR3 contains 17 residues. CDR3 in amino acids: CASSLRTSGSFPGELFF. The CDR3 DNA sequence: TGTGCCAGCAGCTTAAGGACTAGCGGGAGCTTTCCCGGGGAGCTGTTTTTT.

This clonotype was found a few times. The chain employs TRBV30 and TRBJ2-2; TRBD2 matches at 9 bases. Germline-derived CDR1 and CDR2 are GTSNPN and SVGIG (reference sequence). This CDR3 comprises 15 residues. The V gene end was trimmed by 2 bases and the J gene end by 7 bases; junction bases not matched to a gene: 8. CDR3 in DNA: TGTGCCTGGAGTCGTACTAGCGGGCTGCACGGGGAGCTGTTTTTT. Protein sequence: CAWSRTSGLHGELFF.

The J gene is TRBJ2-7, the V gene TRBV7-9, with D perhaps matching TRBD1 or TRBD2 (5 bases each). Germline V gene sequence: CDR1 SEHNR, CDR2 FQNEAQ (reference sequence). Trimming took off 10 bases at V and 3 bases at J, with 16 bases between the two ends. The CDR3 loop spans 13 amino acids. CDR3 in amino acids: CATGGGASYEQYF. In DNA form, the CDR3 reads TGTGCCACCGGTGGGGGTGCAAGCTACGAGCAGTACTTC.